The present TCR beta chain was sequenced within a study of blood T cell repertoires in COVID-19. About the study: Spain, Italy and the United States supplied samples that represented acute and convalescent COVID-19. Sources were T cells, B-cell-depleted T cells, or PBMCs; the material itself was cDNA or gDNA.

The table came from immunoSEQ multiplex PCR; TCRdb's copy has only in-frame clones and leaves some out. The table includes 200,000 to 250,000 clones, around 84% detected once. This clone appeared a few times. Those enrolled, adults aged 18 to 89 years, came from about two dozen US areas. Grouping used clinical history reported by participants in a survey and questionnaire. Input material: PBMCs or T cells enriched from blood (not recorded which). The TCR comes from a young man with acute COVID-19.

The CDR3 DNA is TGTGCCAGCAGCTTAGTGTTTACAGGGTATAGCAATCAGCCCCAGCATTTT. This sequence encodes CASSLVFTGYSNQPQHF. The chain has TRBV7-2 and TRBJ1-5, with TRBD1 as a possible D gene (6 bases). Germline-derived CDR1 and CDR2 are SGHTA and FQGNSA. The CDR3 is 17 residues long. Trimming shortened V by 1 base and J by 0 bases, and 13 bases separated the two germline ends. Filled out from reference TRBV7-2 and TRBJ1-5, the complete variable domain reads GAGVSQSPSNKVTEKGKDVELRCDPISGHTALYWYRQSLGQGLEFLIYFQGNSAPDKSGLPSDRFSAERTGGSVSTLTIQRTQQEDSAVYLCASSLVFTGYSNQPQHFGDGTRLSIL.